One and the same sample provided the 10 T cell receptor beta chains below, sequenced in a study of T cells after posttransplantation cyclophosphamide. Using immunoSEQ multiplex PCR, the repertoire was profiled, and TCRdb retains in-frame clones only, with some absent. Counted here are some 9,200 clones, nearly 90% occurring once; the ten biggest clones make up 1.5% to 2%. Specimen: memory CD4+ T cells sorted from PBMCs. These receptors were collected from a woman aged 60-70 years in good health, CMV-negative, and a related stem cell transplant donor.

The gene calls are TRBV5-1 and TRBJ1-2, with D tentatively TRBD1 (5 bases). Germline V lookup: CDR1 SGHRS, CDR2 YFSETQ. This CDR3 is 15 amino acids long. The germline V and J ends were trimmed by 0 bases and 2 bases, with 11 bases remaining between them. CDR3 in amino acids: CASSLGWGPNYGYTF. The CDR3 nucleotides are TGCGCCAGCAGCTTGGGTTGGGGCCCCAACTATGGCTACACCTTC.

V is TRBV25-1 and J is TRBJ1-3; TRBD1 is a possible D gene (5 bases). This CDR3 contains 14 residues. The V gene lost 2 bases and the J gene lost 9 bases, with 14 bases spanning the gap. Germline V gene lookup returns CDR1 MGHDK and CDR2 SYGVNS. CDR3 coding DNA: TGTGCCAGCAGTGAAAAGTCAGGGCGAAGCACCATATATTTT. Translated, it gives CASSEKSGRSTIYF.

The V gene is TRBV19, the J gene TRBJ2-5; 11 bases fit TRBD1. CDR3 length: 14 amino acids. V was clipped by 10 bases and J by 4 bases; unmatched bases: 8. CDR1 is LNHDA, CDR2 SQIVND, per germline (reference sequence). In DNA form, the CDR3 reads TGTGCCACTTCTAGGGACAGGGGGGTAGAGACCCAGTACTTC. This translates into CATSRDRGVETQYF. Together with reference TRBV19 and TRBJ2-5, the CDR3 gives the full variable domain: DGGITQSPKYLFRKEGQNVTLSCEQNLNHDAMYWYRQDPGQGLRLIYYSQIVNDFQKGDIAEGYSVSREKKESFPLTVTSAQKNPTAFYLCATSRDRGVETQYFGPGTRLLVL.

Here the CDR3 DNA reads TGCGCCAGCAGCTTGCCTTCACTAGATACGCAGTATTTT. It specifies CASSLPSLDTQYF. The chain couples TRBV5-1 to TRBJ2-3; D gene unclear. Deletions cut 1 base from V and 5 bases from J, with 8 bases between. The CDR3 runs to 13 residues. The germline V gene encodes CDR1 SGHRS and CDR2 YFSETQ.

The CDR3 spells CATSRGRGANGNTIYF. In nucleotides, the CDR3 is TGTGCCACCAGCAGAGGACGGGGGGCTAACGGAAACACCATATATTTT. The rearrangement uses TRBV15 and TRBJ1-3; a possible D gene is TRBD1 (6 bases). Trimming pared 1 base from V and 4 bases from J, leaving 14 bases between. The CDR3 loop spans 16 amino acids. Germline loops: CDR1 LNHNV, CDR2 YYDKDF (reference sequence).

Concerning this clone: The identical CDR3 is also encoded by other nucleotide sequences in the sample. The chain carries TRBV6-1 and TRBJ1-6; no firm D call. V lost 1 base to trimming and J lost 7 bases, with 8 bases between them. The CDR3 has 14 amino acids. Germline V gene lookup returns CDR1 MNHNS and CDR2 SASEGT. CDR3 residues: CASSEVAVNSPLHF. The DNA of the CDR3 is TGTGCCAGCAGTGAAGTGGCAGTCAATTCACCCCTCCACTTT.

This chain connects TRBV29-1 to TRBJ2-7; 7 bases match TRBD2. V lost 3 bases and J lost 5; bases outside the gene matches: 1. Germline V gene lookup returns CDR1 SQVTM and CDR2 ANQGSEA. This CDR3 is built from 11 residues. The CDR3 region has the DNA TGCAGCGTTGAGGGGGGGAACGAGCAGTACTTC. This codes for CSVEGGNEQYF.

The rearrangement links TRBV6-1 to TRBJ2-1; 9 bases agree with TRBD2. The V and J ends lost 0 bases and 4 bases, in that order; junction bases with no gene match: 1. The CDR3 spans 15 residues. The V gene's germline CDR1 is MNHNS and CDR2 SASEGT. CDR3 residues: CASSEALAGYNEQFF. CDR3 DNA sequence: TGTGCCAGCAGTGAAGCCCTAGCGGGGTACAATGAGCAGTTCTTC.

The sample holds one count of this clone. CDR3 DNA sequence: TGTGCCAGCAGCTTGCGGGGGGGAGAGCAGTACTTC. As protein: CASSLRGGEQYF. The rearrangement links TRBV11-1 to TRBJ2-5; TRBD2 agrees at 9 bases. V was pared by 3 bases and J by 11 bases, with 4 bases of the junction left unmatched. Germline assignment: CDR1 SGHAT and CDR2 FQDESV (reference sequence). CDR3 size: 12 residues.

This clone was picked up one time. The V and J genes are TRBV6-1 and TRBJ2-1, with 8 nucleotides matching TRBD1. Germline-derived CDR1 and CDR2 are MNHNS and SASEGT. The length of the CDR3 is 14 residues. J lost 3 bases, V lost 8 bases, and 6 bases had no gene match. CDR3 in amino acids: CASSLTGGYNEQFF. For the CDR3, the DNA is TGTGCCAGCTCCCTTACAGGGGGCTACAATGAGCAGTTCTTC.